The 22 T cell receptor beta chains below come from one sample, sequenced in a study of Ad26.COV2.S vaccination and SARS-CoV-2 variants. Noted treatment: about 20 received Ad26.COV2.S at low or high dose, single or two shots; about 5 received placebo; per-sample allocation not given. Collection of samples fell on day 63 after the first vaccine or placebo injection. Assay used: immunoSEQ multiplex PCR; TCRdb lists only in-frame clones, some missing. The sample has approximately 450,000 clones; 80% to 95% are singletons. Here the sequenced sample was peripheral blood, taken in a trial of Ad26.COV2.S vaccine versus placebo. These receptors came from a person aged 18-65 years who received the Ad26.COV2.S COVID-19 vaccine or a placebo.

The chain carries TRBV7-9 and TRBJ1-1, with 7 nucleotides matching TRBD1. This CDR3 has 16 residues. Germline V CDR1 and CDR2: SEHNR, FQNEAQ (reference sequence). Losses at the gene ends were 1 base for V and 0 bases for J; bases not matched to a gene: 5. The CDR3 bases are TGTGCCAGCAGCTTAGAAGGGGGCGGCATGAACACTGAAGCTTTCTTT. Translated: CASSLEGGGMNTEAFF.

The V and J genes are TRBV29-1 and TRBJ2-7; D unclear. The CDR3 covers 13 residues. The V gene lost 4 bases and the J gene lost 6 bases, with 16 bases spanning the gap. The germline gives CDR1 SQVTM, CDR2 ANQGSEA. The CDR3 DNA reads TGCAGCGTTGCCCCCATGGCCGGCTCCGAGCAGTACTTC. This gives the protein CSVAPMAGSEQYF.

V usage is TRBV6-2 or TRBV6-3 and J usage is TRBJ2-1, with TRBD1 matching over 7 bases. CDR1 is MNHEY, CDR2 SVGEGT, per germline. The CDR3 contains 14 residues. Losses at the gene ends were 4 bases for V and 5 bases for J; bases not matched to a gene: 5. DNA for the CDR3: TGTGCCAGCAGTTCCGGGGACAGTCACAATGAGCAGTTCTTC. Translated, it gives CASSSGDSHNEQFF.

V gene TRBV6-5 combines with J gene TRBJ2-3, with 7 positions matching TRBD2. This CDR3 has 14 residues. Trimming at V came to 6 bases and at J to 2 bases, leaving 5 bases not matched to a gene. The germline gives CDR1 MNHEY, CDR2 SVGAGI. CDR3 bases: TGTGCCAGCAGCCGGACTAGAATCACAGATACGCAGTATTTT. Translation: CASSRTRITDTQYF.

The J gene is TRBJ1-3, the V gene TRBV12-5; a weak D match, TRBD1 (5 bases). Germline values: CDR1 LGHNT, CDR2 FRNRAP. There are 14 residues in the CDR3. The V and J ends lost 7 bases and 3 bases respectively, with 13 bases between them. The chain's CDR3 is CASAPGQSGNTIYF. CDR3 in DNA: TGTGCTAGTGCCCCAGGGCAGAGTGGAAACACCATATATTTT.

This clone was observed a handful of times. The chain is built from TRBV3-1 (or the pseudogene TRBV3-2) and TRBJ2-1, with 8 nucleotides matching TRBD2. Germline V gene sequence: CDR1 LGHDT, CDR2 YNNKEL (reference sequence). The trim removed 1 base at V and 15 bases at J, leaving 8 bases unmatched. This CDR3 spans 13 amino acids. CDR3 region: CASSQAAGGLRFF. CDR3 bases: TGTGCCAGCAGCCAAGCTGCGGGGGGCCTAAGGTTCTTC.

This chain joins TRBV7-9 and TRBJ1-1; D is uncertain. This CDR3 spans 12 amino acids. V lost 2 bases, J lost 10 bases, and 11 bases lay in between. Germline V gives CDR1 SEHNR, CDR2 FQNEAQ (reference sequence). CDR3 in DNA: TGTGCCAGCAGCTTACCCATGCAGATAGCTTTCTTT. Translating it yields CASSLPMQIAFF.

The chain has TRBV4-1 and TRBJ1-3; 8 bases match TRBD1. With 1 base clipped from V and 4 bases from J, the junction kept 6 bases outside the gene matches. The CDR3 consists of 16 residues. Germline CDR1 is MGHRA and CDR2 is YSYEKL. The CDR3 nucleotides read TGCGCCAGCAGCCAAGGCCCGACAGGGGTAGGAAACACCATATATTTT. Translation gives CASSQGPTGVGNTIYF.

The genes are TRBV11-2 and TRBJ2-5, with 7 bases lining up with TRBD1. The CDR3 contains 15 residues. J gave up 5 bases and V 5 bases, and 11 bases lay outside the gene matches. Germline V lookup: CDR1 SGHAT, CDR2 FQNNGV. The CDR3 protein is CASSRTGREVETQYF. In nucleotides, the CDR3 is TGTGCCAGCAGCAGGACAGGACGCGAGGTTGAGACCCAGTACTTC.

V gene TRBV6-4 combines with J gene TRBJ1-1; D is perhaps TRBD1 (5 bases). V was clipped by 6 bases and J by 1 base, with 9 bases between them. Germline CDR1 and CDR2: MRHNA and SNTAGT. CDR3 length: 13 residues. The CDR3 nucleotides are TGTGCCAGCAGGCAGAGGGGGAACACTGAAGCTTTCTTT. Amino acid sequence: CASRQRGNTEAFF.

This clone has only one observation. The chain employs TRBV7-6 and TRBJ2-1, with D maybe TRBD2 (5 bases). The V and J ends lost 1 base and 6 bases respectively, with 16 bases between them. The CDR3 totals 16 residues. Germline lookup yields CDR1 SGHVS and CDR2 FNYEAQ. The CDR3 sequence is CASSLVVSVVANEQFF. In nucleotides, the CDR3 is TGTGCCAGCAGCTTAGTGGTTAGCGTAGTGGCCAATGAGCAGTTCTTC. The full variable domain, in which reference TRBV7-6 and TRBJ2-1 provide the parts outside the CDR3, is GAGVSQSPRYKVTKRGQDVALRCDPISGHVSLYWYRQALGQGPEFLTYFNYEAQQDKSGLPNDRFSAERPEGSISTLTIQRTEQRDSAMYRCASSLVVSVVANEQFFGPGTRLTVL.

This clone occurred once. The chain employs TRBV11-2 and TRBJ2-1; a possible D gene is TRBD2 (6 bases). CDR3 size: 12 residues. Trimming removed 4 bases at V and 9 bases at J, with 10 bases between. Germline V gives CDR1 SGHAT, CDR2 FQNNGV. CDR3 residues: CASSWEVGEQFF. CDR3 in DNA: TGTGCCAGCAGCTGGGAGGTTGGTGAGCAGTTCTTC.

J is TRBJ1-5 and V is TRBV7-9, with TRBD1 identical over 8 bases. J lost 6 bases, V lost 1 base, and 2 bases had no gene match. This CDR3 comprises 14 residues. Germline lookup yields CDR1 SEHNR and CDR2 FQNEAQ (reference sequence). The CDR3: CASSLGQGSQPQHF. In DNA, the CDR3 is TGTGCCAGCAGCTTAGGACAGGGGTCTCAGCCCCAGCATTTT.

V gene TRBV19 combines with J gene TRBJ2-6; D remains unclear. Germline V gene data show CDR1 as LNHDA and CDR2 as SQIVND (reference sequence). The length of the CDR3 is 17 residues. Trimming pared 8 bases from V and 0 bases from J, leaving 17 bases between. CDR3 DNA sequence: TGTGCCAGTGGGCGTGAGGTAGAACTCTCTGGGGCCAACGTCCTGACTTTC. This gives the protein CASGREVELSGANVLTF. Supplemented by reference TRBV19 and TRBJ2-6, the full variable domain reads DGGITQSPKYLFRKEGQNVTLSCEQNLNHDAMYWYRQDPGQGLRLIYYSQIVNDFQKGDIAEGYSVSREKKESFPLTVTSAQKNPTAFYLCASGREVELSGANVLTFGAGSRLTVL.

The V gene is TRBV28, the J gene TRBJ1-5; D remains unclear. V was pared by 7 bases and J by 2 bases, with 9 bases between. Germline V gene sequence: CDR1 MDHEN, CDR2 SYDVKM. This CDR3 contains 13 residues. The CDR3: CASTTFGNQPQHF. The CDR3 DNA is TGTGCCAGCACGACCTTTGGCAATCAGCCCCAGCATTTT.

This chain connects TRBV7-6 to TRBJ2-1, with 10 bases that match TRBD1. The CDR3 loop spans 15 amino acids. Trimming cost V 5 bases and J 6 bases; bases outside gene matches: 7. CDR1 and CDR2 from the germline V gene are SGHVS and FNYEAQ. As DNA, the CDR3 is TGTGCCAGCAGCGGGGGACAGGGGAATGTCAATGAGCAGTTCTTC. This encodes CASSGGQGNVNEQFF.

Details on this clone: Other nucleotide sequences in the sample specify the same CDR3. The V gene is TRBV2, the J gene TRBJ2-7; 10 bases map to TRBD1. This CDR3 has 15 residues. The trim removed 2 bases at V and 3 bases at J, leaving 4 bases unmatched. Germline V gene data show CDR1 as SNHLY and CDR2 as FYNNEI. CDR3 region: CASSENRDRGYEQYF. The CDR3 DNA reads TGTGCCAGCAGTGAAAACAGGGACAGGGGCTACGAGCAGTACTTC.

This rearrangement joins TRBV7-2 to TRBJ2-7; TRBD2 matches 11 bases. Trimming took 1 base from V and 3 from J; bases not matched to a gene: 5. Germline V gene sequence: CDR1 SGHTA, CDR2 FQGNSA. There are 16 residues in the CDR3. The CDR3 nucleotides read TGTGCCAGCAGCTTAGGTGCTAGCGGGAGGATCTACGAGCAGTACTTC. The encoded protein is CASSLGASGRIYEQYF.

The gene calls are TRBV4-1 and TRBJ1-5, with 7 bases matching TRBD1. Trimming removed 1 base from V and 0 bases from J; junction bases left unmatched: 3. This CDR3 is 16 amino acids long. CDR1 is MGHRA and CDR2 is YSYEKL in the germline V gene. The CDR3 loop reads CASSQGGTVSNQPQHF. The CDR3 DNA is TGCGCCAGCAGCCAAGGGGGGACAGTTAGCAATCAGCCCCAGCATTTT.

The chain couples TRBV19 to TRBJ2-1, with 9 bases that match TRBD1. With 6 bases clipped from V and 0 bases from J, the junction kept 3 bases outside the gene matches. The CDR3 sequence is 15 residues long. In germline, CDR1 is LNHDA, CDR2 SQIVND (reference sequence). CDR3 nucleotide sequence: TGTGCCAGTAGCCCGGGACAGGGCTCCTACAATGAGCAGTTCTTC. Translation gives CASSPGQGSYNEQFF.

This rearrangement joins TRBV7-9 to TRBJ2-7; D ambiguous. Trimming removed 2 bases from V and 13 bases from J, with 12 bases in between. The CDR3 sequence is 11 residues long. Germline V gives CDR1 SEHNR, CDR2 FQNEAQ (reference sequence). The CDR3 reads CASSLLGWFYF. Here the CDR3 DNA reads TGTGCCAGCAGCTTATTAGGGTGGTTTTACTTC.

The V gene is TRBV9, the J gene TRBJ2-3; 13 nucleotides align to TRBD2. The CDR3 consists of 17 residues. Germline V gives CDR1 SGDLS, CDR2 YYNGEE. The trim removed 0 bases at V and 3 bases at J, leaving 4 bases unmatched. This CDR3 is CASSVGRTSGSTDTQYF. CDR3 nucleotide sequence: TGTGCCAGCAGCGTAGGCAGGACTAGCGGGAGTACAGATACGCAGTATTTT.